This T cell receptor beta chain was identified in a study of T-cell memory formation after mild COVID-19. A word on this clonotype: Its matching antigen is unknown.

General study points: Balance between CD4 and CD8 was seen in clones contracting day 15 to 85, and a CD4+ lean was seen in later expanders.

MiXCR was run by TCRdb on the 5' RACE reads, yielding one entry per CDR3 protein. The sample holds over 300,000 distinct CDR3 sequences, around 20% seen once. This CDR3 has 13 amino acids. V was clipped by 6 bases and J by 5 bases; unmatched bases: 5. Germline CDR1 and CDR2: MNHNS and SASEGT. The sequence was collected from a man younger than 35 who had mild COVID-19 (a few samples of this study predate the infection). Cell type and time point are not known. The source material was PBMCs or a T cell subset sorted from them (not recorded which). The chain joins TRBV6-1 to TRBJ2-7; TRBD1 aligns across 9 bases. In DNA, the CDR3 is TGTGCCAGCAGGGACAGGGGTCCCCACGAGCAGTACGTC. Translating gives CASRDRGPHEQYV.